The 17 T cell receptor beta chains presented below share a single source sample, sequenced in a study of cytomegalovirus exposure and HLA in healthy donors. Both 60 Vbeta primers and 13 Jbeta primers went into the PCR. Here immunoSEQ multiplex PCR was the method, and the copy in TCRdb shows in-frame clones only, minus some. Of 250,000 or so clones detected, around 90% appear once; the ten largest clones hold 1.7%. The specimen sequenced was PBMCs. These receptors all come from a girl aged 2 to 10 in good health and CMV-seronegative.

The chain has TRBV10-3 and TRBJ2-2, with 14 bases lining up with TRBD2. The CDR3 loop spans 21 amino acids. The J segment lost 4 bases and the V segment lost 3 bases, leaving 16 bases of the junction unmatched. The germline V gene has CDR1 ENHRY and CDR2 SYGVKD. CDR3 nucleotides: TGTGCCATCAGTGATTATATCACCGGGACTAGCGGGAGTACAGGCACCGGGGAGCTGTTTTTT. Translated, it gives CAISDYITGTSGSTGTGELFF.

This clone was seen just once. J is TRBJ1-1 and V is TRBV6-4; TRBD1 is a possible D gene (5 bases). CDR3 length: 13 amino acids. CDR1 is MRHNA and CDR2 is SNTAGT in the germline V gene. Trimming removed 8 bases from V and 1 base from J, with 11 bases in between. CDR3 sequence reads: CASSRGTNTEAFF. The CDR3 DNA reads as TGTGCCAGCTCAAGGGGCACGAACACTGAAGCTTTCTTT.

The rearrangement uses TRBV9 and TRBJ1-3, with TRBD1 matching 9 bases. V gave up 4 bases and J gave up 3 bases; unmatched junction bases: 8. The CDR3 extends over 16 amino acids. Germline V gene sequence: CDR1 SGDLS, CDR2 YYNGEE. Here the CDR3 DNA reads TGTGCCAGCAGCACAGGACAGGGGATAAGTGGAAACACCATATATTTT. It codes for CASSTGQGISGNTIYF.

The chain has TRBV29-1 and TRBJ1-1; D perhaps matches TRBD1 (5 bases). The CDR3 is made up of 13 amino acids. Per germline, CDR1 SQVTM and CDR2 ANQGSEA. The ends were cut back, 6 bases at V and 5 bases at J, with 16 bases in the middle. CDR3 in amino acids: CSVLSGLWTEAFF. Written as DNA, the CDR3 is TGCAGCGTGCTTTCAGGGTTGTGGACTGAAGCTTTCTTT.

The J gene is TRBJ2-3, the V gene TRBV6-5; 7 bases align to TRBD2. V was pared by 4 bases and J by 3 bases, with 7 bases of the junction left unmatched. CDR1 and CDR2 from the germline V gene are MNHEY and SVGAGI. CDR3 length: 15 amino acids. Written as DNA, the CDR3 is TGTGCCAGCAGTTCGTCGGGAGGTGGGACAGATACGCAGTATTTT. Translation: CASSSSGGGTDTQYF.

The rearrangement uses TRBV5-1 and TRBJ1-1; perhaps TRBD1 as D (6 bases). The CDR3 has 12 amino acids. Trimming took 4 bases from V and 8 from J, leaving 12 bases between them. Germline V gene lookup returns CDR1 SGHRS and CDR2 YFSETQ. CDR3 bases: TGCGCCAGCAGCGTCGGGACACCGGAAGCTTTCTTT. It codes for CASSVGTPEAFF.

This clone is a singleton in its sample. The chain employs TRBV10-3 and TRBJ2-7; perhaps TRBD2 as D (6 bases). Looked up from germline, CDR1 is ENHRY and CDR2 is SYGVKD. V was clipped by 8 bases and J by 1 base, with 12 bases between them. CDR3 length: 13 residues. The CDR3 DNA follows: TGTGCCATCTTGCGGGGAGATTCCTACGAGCAGTACTTC. Amino acids: CAILRGDSYEQYF.

The rearrangement joins TRBV29-1 to TRBJ2-7, with TRBD2 matching over 8 bases. The germline CDR1 and CDR2 sequences are SQVTM and ANQGSEA. The V and J ends lost 4 bases and 4 bases, in that order; junction bases with no gene match: 3. This CDR3 region has 12 residues. DNA of the CDR3: TGCAGCGTTGGCGTAGCGGGATACGAGCAGTACTTC. This encodes CSVGVAGYEQYF.

The chain recombines TRBV18 with TRBJ2-7; 9 bases are a match to TRBD1. V shed 1 base and J 1 base; nucleotides not matched to a gene: 8. CDR1 is KGHSH and CDR2 is LQKENI in the germline V gene. The CDR3 contains 17 residues. The CDR3 region is CASSPLWGGTGSYEQYF. DNA of the CDR3: TGTGCCAGCTCACCACTCTGGGGCGGGACAGGGTCCTACGAGCAGTACTTC. The variable domain in full, with the rest retrieved from reference TRBV18 and TRBJ2-7, is NAGVMQNPRHLVRRRGQEARLRCSPMKGHSHVYWYRQLPEEGLKFMVYLQKENIIDESGMPKERFSAEFPKEGPSILRIQQVVRGDSAAYFCASSPLWGGTGSYEQYFGPGTRLTVT.

This clone was recorded once. The J gene is TRBJ2-2, the V gene TRBV11-3; 10 nucleotides agree with TRBD2. The CDR3 has 14 residues. J gave up 2 bases and V 8 bases, and 2 bases lay outside the gene matches. Germline V CDR1 and CDR2: SGHNT, YENEEA. In DNA form, the CDR3 reads TGTGCCAGCTCTAGCGGGAGTAACACCGGGGAGCTGTTTTTT. Its protein product is CASSSGSNTGELFF.

The chain employs TRBV5-6 and TRBJ2-5; 11 bases are shared with TRBD1. Germline loops: CDR1 SGHDT, CDR2 YYEEEE. V was pared by 8 bases and J by 5 bases, with 5 bases of the junction left unmatched. The length of the CDR3 is 13 residues. The CDR3 protein is CASSGTGGETQYF. Here the CDR3 DNA reads TGTGCCAGTTCCGGGACAGGGGGGGAGACCCAGTACTTC.

Details on this clone: The germline gene is not matched at one end of the junction; a read error may be the cause. V and J are TRBV28 and TRBJ1-1, with TRBD1 identical over 7 bases. Germline CDR1 is MDHEN and CDR2 is SYDVKM. The CDR3 contains 13 residues. The CDR3 spells CASSVGRLTGIAF. CDR3 nucleotides: TGTGCCAGCAGTGTCGGTCGTTTGACAGGGATTGCTTTT.

The chain links TRBV4-1 to TRBJ1-5; D might be TRBD1 (6 bases). The V end lost 0 bases, the J end lost 8 bases, and 14 bases lay between the germline ends. The CDR3 totals 15 residues. The V gene's germline CDR1 is MGHRA and CDR2 YSYEKL. CDR3 sequence (DNA): TGCGCCAGCAGCCAAGATCAGCAGGGGCTGGAGCCCCAGCATTTT. This encodes CASSQDQQGLEPQHF.

V gene TRBV9 combines with J gene TRBJ1-1, with 7 bases identical to TRBD1. Trimming at V came to 3 bases and at J to 8 bases, leaving 4 bases not matched to a gene. The CDR3 sequence is 12 residues long. Per germline, CDR1 SGDLS and CDR2 YYNGEE. The CDR3: CASSGWDSEAFF. In nucleotides, the CDR3 is TGTGCCAGCAGCGGATGGGACAGCGAAGCTTTCTTT.

The V and J genes are TRBV6-6 and TRBJ1-4, with a weak D call TRBD1 (5 bases). V lost 11 bases, J lost 10 bases, and 14 bases lay in between. The CDR3 totals 11 residues. Germline CDR1 MNHNY, CDR2 SVGAGI (reference sequence). CDR3: CASTRGGKLFF. The CDR3 DNA reads as TGTGCCTCCACTCGGGGGGGAAAACTGTTTTTT.

This clone appeared once. This chain connects TRBV5-6 to TRBJ2-3, with 9 positions matching TRBD2. The CDR3 extends over 16 amino acids. The germline gives CDR1 SGHDT, CDR2 YYEEEE. Losses at the gene ends were 2 bases for V and 2 bases for J; bases not matched to a gene: 6. The CDR3 coding sequence is TGTGCCAGCAGCTTCAGGCGGGGGGGGATCACAGATACGCAGTATTTT. This gives the protein CASSFRRGGITDTQYF.

J is TRBJ2-5 and V is TRBV11-2; 7 positions agree with TRBD1. Germline lookup yields CDR1 SGHAT and CDR2 FQNNGV. Losses at the gene ends were 1 base for V and 3 bases for J; bases not matched to a gene: 2. This CDR3 has 14 residues. CDR3 protein: CASSLGQGKETQYF. CDR3 in DNA: TGTGCCAGCAGCTTAGGACAGGGAAAAGAGACCCAGTACTTC.